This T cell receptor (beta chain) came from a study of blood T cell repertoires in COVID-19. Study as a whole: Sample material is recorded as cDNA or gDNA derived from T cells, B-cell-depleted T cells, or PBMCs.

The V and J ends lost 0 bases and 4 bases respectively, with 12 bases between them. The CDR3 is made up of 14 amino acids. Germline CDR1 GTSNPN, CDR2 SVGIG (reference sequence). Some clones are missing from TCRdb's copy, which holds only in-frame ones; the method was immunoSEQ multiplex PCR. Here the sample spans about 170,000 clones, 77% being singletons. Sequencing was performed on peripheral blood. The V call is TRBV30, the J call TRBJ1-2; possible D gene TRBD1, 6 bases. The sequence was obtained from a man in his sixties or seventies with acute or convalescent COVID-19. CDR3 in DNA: TGTGCCTGGAGTGTCCCTACAGGGACCTATGGCTACACCTTC. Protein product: CAWSVPTGTYGYTF.